A single sample gave rise to the 3 T cell receptor beta chains below, sequenced in a study of blood T cells in healthy people across ages. Primers used in a second PCR of about 7 to 11 cycles were a sample-barcoded 5' primer and a J-beta primer mix. Each CDR3 protein is one row after TCRdb ran MiXCR on the 5' RACE reads. The sample has under 800,000 distinct CDR3 sequences, more than 20% seen once; the top ten hold roughly 3.4%. Sequencing used blood. Every receptor here comes from a man between 65 and 85 years old in good health.

This clonotype was counted between two and nine times. This sequence joins TRBV5-4 and TRBJ2-5; no reliable D call. The tail of the sequence fits TRBJ2-1 better, so the J call may be wrong. Germline V CDR1 and CDR2: SGHNT, YYREEE (reference sequence). The length of the CDR3 is 14 residues. The CDR3 DNA follows: TGTGCCAGCAGCTCCCCTCGTGGAGTCAATGAGCAGTTCTTC. Its protein is CASSSPRGVNEQFF.

The chain couples TRBV20-1 to TRBJ2-5; a possible D gene is TRBD2 (6 bases). The end of the DNA aligns better with TRBJ2-1, so the J call may be wrong. This CDR3 is built from 15 residues. Germline V lookup: CDR1 DFQATT, CDR2 SNEGSKA (reference sequence). Here the CDR3 reads CSAIRGTDTQGEQFF. CDR3 DNA sequence: TGCAGTGCTATTCGCGGGACGGACACTCAGGGTGAGCAGTTCTTC.

This chain connects TRBV5-1 to TRBJ2-3; D is ambiguous. The germline V gene encodes CDR1 SGHRS and CDR2 YFSETQ. The CDR3 loop spans 12 amino acids. Trimming stripped 0 bases from V and 9 bases from J, with 8 bases between. CDR3 coding DNA: TGCGCCAGCAGCTTGGTCGGTCCGACGCAGTATTTT. Amino acid sequence: CASSLVGPTQYF.